A single sample is the source of the 5 T cell receptor beta chains below, sequenced in a study of T cells after yellow fever vaccination. Using its own MiXCR run on the 5' RACE reads, TCRdb lists one record per CDR3 protein. The sample lists about 58,000 distinct CDR3 sequences; about 6.6% were seen once. The specimen was CD8+ T cells sorted from PBMCs, collected on the day of the first yellow fever vaccination. The receptors were gathered from a man aged 18 to 29 who received the YFV17D yellow fever vaccine.

The genes are TRBV5-1 and TRBJ2-3, with D possibly called TRBD1 or TRBD2 (6 bases each). The CDR3 length is 17 residues. Germline V gives CDR1 SGHRS, CDR2 YFSETQ. Trimming took off 0 bases at V and 3 bases at J, with 17 bases between the two ends. In DNA, the CDR3 is TGCGCCAGCAGCTTGGCCTATGACGGGGGCTTAACAGATACGCAGTATTTT. It specifies CASSLAYDGGLTDTQYF.

The chain uses TRBV15 and TRBJ2-3, with D hard to call. Deletions cut 1 base from V and 1 base from J, with 9 bases between. The CDR3 has 15 amino acids. CDR1 is LNHNV, CDR2 YYDKDF, per germline (reference sequence). CDR3 nucleotide sequence: TGTGCCACCAGCAGAGCCGACGGACGCACAGATACGCAGTATTTT. It is translated as CATSRADGRTDTQYF.

The chain links TRBV3-1 to TRBJ2-3, with TRBD2 identical over 12 bases. Germline CDR1 and CDR2: LGHDT and YNNKEL (reference sequence). Trimming cost V 0 bases and J 2 bases; bases outside gene matches: 6. The CDR3 spans 18 residues. The DNA for the CDR3 is TGTGCCAGCAGCCAAGACATTGGACTAGCGGGGCCCACAGATACGCAGTATTTT. Its protein product is CASSQDIGLAGPTDTQYF.

This clonotype was seen ten or more times. In nucleotides, the CDR3 is TGTGCCAGCAGCTTGTTCCAGGGTCGAGATCTTGGTGAAGCTTTCTTT. Protein: CASSLFQGRDLGEAFF. This chain connects TRBV5-4 to TRBJ1-1, with TRBD1 as a possible D gene (5 bases). Germline-derived CDR1 and CDR2 are SGHNT and YYREEE (reference sequence). Trimming removed 1 base at V and 7 bases at J, with 20 bases between. The CDR3 has 16 amino acids.

This chain connects TRBV19 to TRBJ2-3; TRBD1 might be the D (6 bases). Trimming shortened V by 4 bases and J by 2 bases, and 10 bases separated the two germline ends. The CDR3 is 14 amino acids. The V gene's germline CDR1 is LNHDA and CDR2 SQIVND (reference sequence). CDR3 nucleotides: TGTGCCAGTAGTACTCGACAGGACACAGATACGCAGTATTTT. Its protein product is CASSTRQDTDTQYF.